This entry lists 22 T cell receptor beta chains sequenced from one sample in a study of T cells in Graves' hyperthyroidism and ophthalmopathy (dated by TCRdb to between 2018 and 2020). The protocol used for the library was multiplex PCR. The sequencing machine was an Illumina HiSeq 2000. The TCR beta CDR3 regions were amplified from RNA transcripts. For the first round of RT-PCR on the TCR CDR3, the HTBI primer set was used together with the Qiagen OneStep RT-PCR kit. Using fastp trimming at Q25 and MiXCR clonotype assembly, TCRdb reanalyzed the public sequencing data and kept in-frame beta chains. Rows are combined by CDR3 protein, so each entry shows the most common genes and DNA. The sample table records hundreds of thousands of distinct CDR3 sequences; about 14% of these occur just once. 12% of the sample rests with the top ten. Sequencing input: blood. The receptors shown here come from a woman between 45 and 65 years old with Graves' ophthalmopathy.

At least ten counts were recorded for this clonotype. The gene calls are TRBV15 and TRBJ2-7, with 12 bases lining up with TRBD2. The CDR3 extends over 15 amino acids. V gave up 0 bases and J gave up 7 bases; unmatched junction bases: 4. The germline CDR1 and CDR2 sequences are LNHNV and YYDKDF (reference sequence). CDR3 nucleotides: TGTGCCACCAGCAGAGATCCGGGACTAGCGGGTGAGCAGTACTTC. This translates into CATSRDPGLAGEQYF.

Concerning this clonotype itself: This may be a read error: a much more frequent sequence differs by one nucleotide. This chain connects TRBV6-2 or TRBV6-3 to TRBJ2-2; D is unclear. The last part of the DNA fits TRBJ1-1 better; the J call may be wrong. Germline lookup yields CDR1 MNHEY and CDR2 SVGEGT. CDR3 size: 15 residues. CDR3 in DNA: TGTGCCAGCAGTTACTTTTCAGGACCGAACACTAGAGCTTTCTTT. It yields the protein CASSYFSGPNTRAFF.

The rearrangement joins TRBV9 to TRBJ2-1, with TRBD2 identical over 11 bases. Looked up from germline, CDR1 is SGDLS and CDR2 is YYNGEE. This CDR3 is built from 17 residues. V lost 4 bases, J lost 4 bases, and 10 bases stayed unmatched. CDR3 bases: TGTGCCAGCAGCCCCTCCGGGGCTAGCGGGAGGTACAATGAGCAGTTCTTC. Residues: CASSPSGASGRYNEQFF.

A note on this clonotype: This may be a read error: a much more frequent sequence differs by one nucleotide. The rearrangement links TRBV5-1 to TRBJ2-2; TRBD1 matches at 8 bases. V was pared by 0 bases and J by 0 bases, with 1 base of the junction left unmatched. Germline CDR1 and CDR2: SGHRS and YFSETQ. This CDR3 contains 16 residues. CDR3 sequence (DNA): TGCGCCAGCAGCTTGGGGACAGGGACGAACACCGGGGAGCTGTTTTTT. Protein sequence: CASSLGTGTNTGELFF.

The V gene is TRBV20-1, the J gene TRBJ2-5; 9 bases agree with TRBD2. This CDR3 is built from 15 residues. Germline V gene data show CDR1 as DFQATT and CDR2 as SNEGSKA (reference sequence). V lost 0 bases and J lost 3; bases outside the gene matches: 5. The CDR3 DNA follows: TGCAGTGCTAGAGAACGGACTAGCGCTAAAGAGACCCAGTACTTC. Residues: CSARERTSAKETQYF.

This clonotype was picked up a small number of times. The chain employs TRBV25-1 and TRBJ2-7; TRBD2 is a possible D gene (5 bases). This CDR3 region has 13 residues. CDR1 and CDR2 (germline): MGHDK, SYGVNS. The ends were cut back, 8 bases at V and 2 bases at J, with 13 bases in the middle. CDR3 nucleotide sequence: TGTGCCAGCTTCGACGGGGTTACCTACGAGCAGTACTTC. Protein product: CASFDGVTYEQYF.

This chain uses TRBV28 with TRBJ2-2, with D hard to call. This CDR3 comprises 13 residues. Germline values: CDR1 MDHEN, CDR2 SYDVKM. The V end lost 6 bases, the J end lost 3 bases, and 8 bases lay between the germline ends. CDR3 DNA sequence: TGTGCCAGCAGGGGAACGGACACCGGGGAGCTGTTTTTT. Its protein is CASRGTDTGELFF.

The chain recombines TRBV19 with TRBJ1-2; 7 nucleotides agree with TRBD1. Germline lookup yields CDR1 LNHDA and CDR2 SQIVND (reference sequence). The V gene end was trimmed by 5 bases and the J gene end by 8 bases; junction bases not matched to a gene: 17. The CDR3 sequence is 16 residues long. Here the CDR3 reads CASSPTTGKPPGGYTF. The CDR3 DNA reads as TGTGCCAGTAGTCCAACGACAGGGAAGCCGCCTGGGGGCTACACCTTC.

This clonotype has at least ten counts. The rearrangement links TRBV12-3 or TRBV12-4 to TRBJ2-7; D remains unclear. V gave up 1 base and J gave up 0 bases, with 7 bases separating them. The length of the CDR3 is 14 residues. This CDR3 is CASSLVPPSYEQYF. Written as DNA, the CDR3 is TGTGCCAGCAGTTTAGTGCCCCCCTCCTACGAGCAGTACTTC.

This clonotype occurred many times. This rearrangement joins TRBV6-2 or TRBV6-3 to TRBJ2-1, with 7 bases that match TRBD1. The trim removed 5 bases at V and 3 bases at J, leaving 13 bases unmatched. The length of the CDR3 is 17 residues. Germline assignment: CDR1 MNHEY and CDR2 SVGEGT. The CDR3 spells CASSPPEQGNFYNEQFF. In nucleotides, the CDR3 is TGTGCCAGCAGTCCCCCCGAACAGGGGAATTTCTACAATGAGCAGTTCTTC.

This clonotype was detected ten times or more. The V and J genes are TRBV4-1 and TRBJ2-1; 7 bases are a match to TRBD2. Trimming at V came to 2 bases and at J to 0 bases, leaving 10 bases not matched to a gene. The germline V gene has CDR1 MGHRA and CDR2 YSYEKL. This CDR3 comprises 18 residues. CDR3 in amino acids: CASSQSGVGGSSYNEQFF. CDR3 nucleotide sequence: TGCGCCAGCAGCCAAAGCGGTGTCGGCGGGAGCTCCTACAATGAGCAGTTCTTC.

This clonotype has a count of ten or more. This chain uses TRBV20-1 with TRBJ2-3, with D perhaps matching TRBD2 (6 bases). The germline V gene has CDR1 DFQATT and CDR2 SNEGSKA (reference sequence). V gave up 8 bases and J gave up 5 bases, with 17 bases separating them. The CDR3 spans 13 residues. The CDR3 loop is CSTPAGSVDTQYF. DNA for the CDR3: TGCAGTACACCCGCGGGGTCGGTAGATACGCAGTATTTT.

The sample holds many counts of this clonotype. This chain links TRBV20-1 with TRBJ2-3; 10 bases line up with TRBD2. This CDR3 spans 13 amino acids. Germline-derived CDR1 and CDR2 are DFQATT and SNEGSKA (reference sequence). V shed 3 bases, J shed 4 bases, and the junction held 1 base outside the gene matches. CDR3 bases: TGCAGTGCTAGTCTAGCGGGAGCAGATACGCAGTATTTT. The encoded protein is CSASLAGADTQYF.

This clonotype was observed at least ten times. This chain joins TRBV7-9 and TRBJ2-2, with a weak D call TRBD2 (6 bases). Trimming took off 5 bases at V and 5 bases at J, with 21 bases between the two ends. Per the germline V gene, CDR1 is SEHNR and CDR2 is FQNEAQ (reference sequence). This CDR3 contains 17 residues. In nucleotides, the CDR3 is TGTGCCAGCAGCCGCCTAACCGGTCTAGCGTTAACCGGGGAGCTGTTTTTT. Translated: CASSRLTGLALTGELFF.

To note about this clonotype: A single base separates this from a much larger clone, so it may be a read error. The J gene is TRBJ2-3, the V gene TRBV10-3, with 8 bases that match TRBD2. This CDR3 contains 15 residues. Looked up from germline, CDR1 is ENHRY and CDR2 is SYGVKD. The V gene end was trimmed by 11 bases and the J gene end by 3 bases; junction bases not matched to a gene: 13. As DNA, the CDR3 is TGTGCCCTCAATCTAAGCGGGAGAGGTACAGATACGCAGTATTTT. Amino acids: CALNLSGRGTDTQYF.

CDR3 loop: CASSSTSGYSSYNEQFF. The CDR3 DNA is TGTGCCAGCAGTTCGACTAGCGGGTATAGCTCCTACAATGAGCAGTTCTTC. The J gene is TRBJ2-1, the V gene TRBV12-3 or TRBV12-4; 10 bases are shared with TRBD2. V lost 4 bases and J lost 0; bases outside the gene matches: 6. This CDR3 spans 17 amino acids.

The V call is TRBV25-1, the J call TRBJ2-1, with 7 bases matching TRBD1. The V segment lost 3 bases and the J segment 3 bases; nucleotides outside the gene matches: 14. The germline CDR1 and CDR2 sequences are MGHDK and SYGVNS. This CDR3 region has 18 residues. In nucleotides, the CDR3 is TGTGCCAGCAGTGACTCACGCCCTCCGGGACAGCTCTACAATGAGCAGTTCTTC. It translates to CASSDSRPPGQLYNEQFF. The full variable domain, rest sourced from reference TRBV25-1 and TRBJ2-1, is EADIYQTPRYLVIGTGKKITLECSQTMGHDKMYWYQQDPGMELHLIHYSYGVNSTEKGDLSSESTVSRIRTEHFPLTLESARPSHTSQYLCASSDSRPPGQLYNEQFFGPGTRLTVL.

This clonotype was counted between two and nine times. The chain's CDR3 is CASSQAPGFNEQFF. CDR3 coding DNA: TGTGCCAGCAGCCAAGCTCCTGGCTTCAATGAGCAGTTCTTC. V is TRBV14 and J is TRBJ2-1; no reliable D call. Germline V CDR1 and CDR2: SGHDN, FVKESK. V gave up 1 base and J gave up 6 bases, with 10 bases separating them. The CDR3 sequence is 14 residues long.

This clonotype came up many times. The chain couples TRBV5-1 to TRBJ2-2; D uncertain. There are 14 residues in the CDR3. Trimming removed 0 bases from V and 7 bases from J, with 10 bases in between. Germline V lookup: CDR1 SGHRS, CDR2 YFSETQ. CDR3 sequence: CASSLGAPLGELFF. CDR3 in DNA: TGCGCCAGCAGCTTGGGGGCGCCACTCGGGGAGCTGTTTTTT.

This clonotype has a count of ten or more. The chain combines TRBV13 with TRBJ2-1; TRBD1 matches 11 bases. From germline, CDR1 is PRHDT and CDR2 FYEKMQ (reference sequence). The length of the CDR3 is 15 residues. V was pared by 5 bases and J by 5 bases, with 5 bases of the junction left unmatched. The CDR3 region is CASSTRDRGNNEQFF. The CDR3 bases are TGTGCCAGCAGCACCCGGGACAGGGGGAACAATGAGCAGTTCTTC.

The chain uses TRBV6-1 and TRBJ2-6; no firm D call. V was clipped by 7 bases and J by 4 bases, with 11 bases between them. The CDR3 is 14 residues long. Germline CDR1 is MNHNS and CDR2 is SASEGT. This CDR3 is CASTVSLGANVLTF. CDR3 DNA: TGTGCCAGCACCGTATCTTTAGGGGCCAACGTCCTGACTTTC.

Ten or more counts support this clonotype. The chain uses TRBV20-1 and TRBJ2-3; D perhaps matches TRBD1 (5 bases). Deletions cut 4 bases from V and 4 bases from J, with 9 bases between. Germline values: CDR1 DFQATT, CDR2 SNEGSKA (reference sequence). This CDR3 has 12 amino acids. The CDR3 loop reads CSAIQGPDTQYF. DNA for the CDR3: TGCAGTGCTATCCAGGGCCCAGATACGCAGTATTTT.